The 11 T cell receptor beta chains below were found in one sample sequenced in a study of T cells in Graves' hyperthyroidism and ophthalmopathy. Using RNA transcripts as the source, TCR beta CDR3 regions were amplified. A set of HTBI primers served as the primers for a first-round RT-PCR of the TCR CDR3. MiXCR, run by TCRdb on the multiplex PCR reads, gives a single entry per CDR3 protein. The sample carries hundreds of thousands of distinct CDR3 sequences, 38% recorded once. Input material: blood. These TCRs come from a man younger than 35 with Graves' hyperthyroidism.

This clonotype was counted many times. The gene calls are TRBV19 and TRBJ2-7, with a possible D match to TRBD1 (5 bases). Germline-derived CDR1 and CDR2 are LNHDA and SQIVND (reference sequence). V lost 5 bases to trimming and J lost 6 bases, with 14 bases between them. This CDR3 is built from 13 residues. CDR3 amino acids: CASSWSRESEQYF. The CDR3 DNA reads as TGTGCCAGTAGTTGGAGCAGGGAATCCGAGCAGTACTTC.

The CDR3 loop reads CASSGWSGTWGTEAFF. The CDR3 DNA follows: TGTGCCAGCAGCGGATGGTCCGGGACGTGGGGCACTGAAGCTTTCTTT. The chain carries TRBV7-9 and TRBJ1-1; D may be TRBD1 (5 bases). Germline V lookup: CDR1 SEHNR, CDR2 FQNEAQ (reference sequence). The V and J ends lost 5 bases and 4 bases respectively, with 20 bases between them. This CDR3 is 16 amino acids long.

The chain recombines TRBV20-1 with TRBJ2-5; possibly TRBD1 for D (5 bases). V lost 0 bases to trimming and J lost 4 bases, with 18 bases between them. Germline V gene data show CDR1 as DFQATT and CDR2 as SNEGSKA (reference sequence). This CDR3 spans 16 amino acids. CDR3 region: CSARDPRAGRGETQYF. The CDR3 DNA reads as TGCAGTGCTAGAGATCCTCGGGCAGGGCGAGGAGAGACCCAGTACTTC.

As concerns this clonotype: Because it lacks the conserved phenylalanine or tryptophan at the end, this CDR3 is likely a read error. The limits of the CDR3 on the DNA are not certain, so only TCRdb's listed CDR3 is given. The chain links TRBV20-1 to TRBJ1-2; the D call in the table, TRBD1, was not verified against the DNA. Per germline, CDR1 DFQATT and CDR2 SNEGSKA (reference sequence). Counting both end residues, the CDR3 totals 11 amino acids. The CDR3 spells CSALDGKGSSY.

The DNA for the CDR3 is TGCGCCAGCAGCCAAGATGAGCTAGCGGGAGTGGAGCAGTACTTC. Translating it yields CASSQDELAGVEQYF. The chain is built from TRBV4-1 and TRBJ2-7; 10 bases match TRBD2. The trim removed 0 bases at V and 7 bases at J, leaving 6 bases unmatched. The germline V gene has CDR1 MGHRA and CDR2 YSYEKL. The CDR3 is made up of 15 amino acids.

This clonotype was seen once. The rearrangement links TRBV9 to TRBJ1-1; weak D call: TRBD1 (6 bases). This CDR3 has 17 residues. Germline V gene lookup returns CDR1 SGDLS and CDR2 YYNGEE. V lost 4 bases, J lost 0 bases, and 19 bases lay in between. The CDR3 region is CASSQEGWTVMNTEAFF. The CDR3 DNA sequence: TGTGCCAGCAGCCAAGAGGGGTGGACAGTAATGAACACTGAAGCTTTCTTT.

The CDR3 reads CASSSSPGQRGNGELFF. The CDR3 coding sequence is TGTGCCAGCAGCTCATCACCGGGACAGAGGGGCAACGGGGAGCTGTTTTTT. The V call is TRBV9, the J call TRBJ2-2, with TRBD1 matching over 7 bases. CDR1 and CDR2 from the germline V gene are SGDLS and YYNGEE. This CDR3 is 17 amino acids long. The trim removed 4 bases at V and 7 bases at J, leaving 16 bases unmatched. The full variable domain, completed using reference TRBV9 and TRBJ2-2, is DSGVTQTPKHLITATGQRVTLRCSPRSGDLSVYWYQQSLDQGLQFLIQYYNGEERAKGNILERFSAQQFPDLHSELNLSSLELGDSALYFCASSSSPGQRGNGELFFGEGSRLTVL.

This clonotype appeared a few times. The chain uses TRBV20-1 and TRBJ1-4; the match to TRBD1 covers 9 bases. Trimming took 6 bases from V and 7 from J; bases not matched to a gene: 6. The CDR3 covers 13 residues. Germline CDR1 DFQATT, CDR2 SNEGSKA (reference sequence). The CDR3 protein is CSAPTGGSEKLFF. CDR3 nucleotide sequence: TGCAGTGCCCCAACAGGGGGCAGTGAAAAACTGTTTTTT.

This chain uses TRBV2 with TRBJ2-7; perhaps TRBD1 as D (6 bases). The CDR3 consists of 12 residues. Trimming took 6 bases from V and 7 from J, leaving 13 bases between them. Germline V lookup: CDR1 SNHLY, CDR2 FYNNEI. In DNA, the CDR3 is TGTGCCAGCAGCGGGCAGGGGATGGAGCAGTACTTC. This sequence encodes CASSGQGMEQYF.

This clonotype was seen ten or more times. The chain has TRBV6-6 and TRBJ2-7, with TRBD1 matching over 7 bases. Per germline, CDR1 MNHNY and CDR2 SVGAGI (reference sequence). The CDR3 has 13 amino acids. V lost 5 bases, J lost 5 bases, and 6 bases stayed unmatched. CDR3 loop: CASSHRDSHEQYF. For the CDR3, the DNA is TGTGCCAGCAGTCACCGGGACAGCCACGAGCAGTACTTC.

This clonotype was seen many times. The genes are TRBV7-9 and TRBJ1-4, with D possibly being TRBD1 (5 bases). The V end was cut by 1 base, the J end by 8 bases, with 11 bases between. The germline gives CDR1 SEHNR, CDR2 FQNEAQ (reference sequence). CDR3 length: 14 residues. DNA for the CDR3: TGTGCCAGCAGCTTAGGGGGGATGGACGAAAAACTGTTTTTT. Translating gives CASSLGGMDEKLFF.